The clone carrying this T cell receptor beta chain was counted between two and nine times. Its cognate antigen is unknown. The CDR3 extends over 13 amino acids. Trimming removed 1 base at V and 0 bases at J, with 3 bases between. The germline CDR1 and CDR2 sequences are GTSNPN and SVGIG (reference sequence). This record comes from a study of cytomegalovirus exposure and HLA in healthy donors. Study results and caveats: The authors excluded some V segments, including TRBV6-2 and TRBV6-3, as indistinguishable. In a later analysis, a missense DCLRE1C variant was linked to TCR beta V- and J-gene trimming. Later analysis found that TCR beta chains associated with HLA were more clonally expanded than other, equally common chains. Rare TCR sequences predominated, though certain public TCRs were found in many donors.

This PCR relied on a set of 60 Vbeta primers and 13 Jbeta primers. Profiling relied on immunoSEQ multiplex PCR, and the TCRdb table lists in-frame clones only, not all of them. The sample consists of over 150,000 clones, roughly 80% of them appearing once. The specimen was PBMCs. The TCR sequence derives from a middle-aged man in good health and CMV-seronegative. The chain recombines TRBV30 with TRBJ2-2; D gene unclear. The CDR3 region has the DNA TGTGCCTGGAGTGCGGCGAACACCGGGGAGCTGTTTTTT. Translating it yields CAWSAANTGELFF.